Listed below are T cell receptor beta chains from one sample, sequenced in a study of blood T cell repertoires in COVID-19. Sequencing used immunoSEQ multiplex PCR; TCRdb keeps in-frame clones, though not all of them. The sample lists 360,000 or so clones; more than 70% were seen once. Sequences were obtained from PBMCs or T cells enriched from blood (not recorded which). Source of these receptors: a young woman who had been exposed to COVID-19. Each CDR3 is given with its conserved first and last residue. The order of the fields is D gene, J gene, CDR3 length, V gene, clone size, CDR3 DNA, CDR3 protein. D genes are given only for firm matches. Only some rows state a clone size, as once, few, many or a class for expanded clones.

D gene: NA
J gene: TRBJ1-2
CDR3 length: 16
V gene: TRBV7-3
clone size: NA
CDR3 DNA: TGTGCCAGCAGCTTAATTAAACTCCTCGAGGGCTATGGCTACACCTTC
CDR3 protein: CASSLIKLLEGYGYTF

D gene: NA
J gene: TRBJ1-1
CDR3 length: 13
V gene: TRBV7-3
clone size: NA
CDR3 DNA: TGTGCCAGCAGCTCTTTTGGGGCAGCTAAAGCTTTCTTT
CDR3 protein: CASSSFGAAKAFF

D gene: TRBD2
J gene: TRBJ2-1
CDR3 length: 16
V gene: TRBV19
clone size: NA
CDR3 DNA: TGTGCCAGTAGTATTAAGCGGGAGGGCCCCTACAATGAGCAGTTCTTC
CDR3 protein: CASSIKREGPYNEQFF

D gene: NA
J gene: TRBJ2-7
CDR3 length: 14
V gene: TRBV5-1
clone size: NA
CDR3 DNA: TGCGCCAGCAGCACCGGACAGCTCTCCTACGAGCAGTACTTC
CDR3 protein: CASSTGQLSYEQYF

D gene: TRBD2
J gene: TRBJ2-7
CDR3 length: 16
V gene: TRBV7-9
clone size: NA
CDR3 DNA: TGTGCCAGCAGCTTAGACGGGCGGGAGAGCTCCTACGAGCAGTACTTC
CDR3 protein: CASSLDGRESSYEQYF

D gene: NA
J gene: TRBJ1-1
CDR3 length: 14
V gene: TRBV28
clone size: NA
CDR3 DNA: TGTGCCAGCCGATCTGGAGACTTGAACACTGAAGCTTTCTTT
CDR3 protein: CASRSGDLNTEAFF

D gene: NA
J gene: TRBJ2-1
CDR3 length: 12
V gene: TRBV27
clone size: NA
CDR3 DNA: TGTGCCAGCAGCTCCAGGCGGGGTGAGCAGTTCTTC
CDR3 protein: CASSSRRGEQFF

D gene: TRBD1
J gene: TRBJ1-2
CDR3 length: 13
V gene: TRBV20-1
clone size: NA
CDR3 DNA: TGCAGTGCTAGTGCCTCGACAGGGTATGGCTACACCTTC
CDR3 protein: CSASASTGYGYTF

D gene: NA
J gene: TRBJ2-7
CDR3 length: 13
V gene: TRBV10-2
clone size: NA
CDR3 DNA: TGCGCCAGCAGTGACAGGCAGTTGGGCGAGCAGTACTTC
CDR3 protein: CASSDRQLGEQYF

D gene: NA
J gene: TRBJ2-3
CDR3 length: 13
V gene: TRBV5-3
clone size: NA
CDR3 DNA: TGTGCCAGAAGCTTGGACAGGGCAGATACGCAGTATTTT
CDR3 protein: CARSLDRADTQYF

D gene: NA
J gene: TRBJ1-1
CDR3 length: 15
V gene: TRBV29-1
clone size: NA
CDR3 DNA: TGCAGCGTTGAGGGCCCTGGCAGCTGGAACACTGAAGCTTTCTTT
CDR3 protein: CSVEGPGSWNTEAFF

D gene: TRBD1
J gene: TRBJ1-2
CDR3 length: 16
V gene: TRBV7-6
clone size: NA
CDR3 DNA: TGTGCCAGCAGCCACGGACAGGACCAATTTAACTATGGCTACACCTTT
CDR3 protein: CASSHGQDQFNYGYTF

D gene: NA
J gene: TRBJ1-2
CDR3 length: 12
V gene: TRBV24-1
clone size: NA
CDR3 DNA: TGTGCCACCAGTTCTGGAGGAGCAGGTCATACCTTC
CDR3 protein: CATSSGGAGHTF

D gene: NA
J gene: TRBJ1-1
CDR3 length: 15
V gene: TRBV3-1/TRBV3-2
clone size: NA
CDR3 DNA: TGTGCCAGCAGCCAAGACCCCAGGGGGAACACTGAAGCTTTCTTT
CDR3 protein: CASSQDPRGNTEAFF

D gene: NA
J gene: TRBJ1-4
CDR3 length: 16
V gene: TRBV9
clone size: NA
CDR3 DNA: TGTGCCAGCAGCGTAACTCCCGGAGGGGCCGCTGAAAAACTGTTTTTT
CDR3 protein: CASSVTPGGAAEKLFF

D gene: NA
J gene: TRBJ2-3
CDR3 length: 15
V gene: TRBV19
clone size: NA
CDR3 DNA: TGTGCCAGTAGTACACGGACTCGAGCCCCAGATACGCAGTATTTT
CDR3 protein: CASSTRTRAPDTQYF

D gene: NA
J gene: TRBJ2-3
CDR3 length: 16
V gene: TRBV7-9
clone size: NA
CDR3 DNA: TGTGCCAGCAGCTTAGGGGTGGACCCGAAGGGGAATACGCAGTATTTT
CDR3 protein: CASSLGVDPKGNTQYF

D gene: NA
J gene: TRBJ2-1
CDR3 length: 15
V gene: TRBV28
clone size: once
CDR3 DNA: TGTGCCAGCAGTTCCGTGGAGGGCTCCTACAATGAGCAGTTCTTC
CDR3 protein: CASSSVEGSYNEQFF

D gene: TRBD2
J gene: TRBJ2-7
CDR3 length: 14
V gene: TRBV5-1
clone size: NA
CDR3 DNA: TGCGCCAGCAGCTTAGCGGGAGGGCCCTACGAGCAGTACTTC
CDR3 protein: CASSLAGGPYEQYF

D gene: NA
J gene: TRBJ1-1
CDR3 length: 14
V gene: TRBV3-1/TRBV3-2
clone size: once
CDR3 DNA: TGTGCCAGCAGCCAAGGAGCTGTTAGCACTGAAGCTTTCTTT
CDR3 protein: CASSQGAVSTEAFF

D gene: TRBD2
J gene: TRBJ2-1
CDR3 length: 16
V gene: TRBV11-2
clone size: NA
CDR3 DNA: TGTGCCAGCAGCTTAGATTTTGGGCTAGCGGGCAATGAGCAGTTCTTC
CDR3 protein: CASSLDFGLAGNEQFF

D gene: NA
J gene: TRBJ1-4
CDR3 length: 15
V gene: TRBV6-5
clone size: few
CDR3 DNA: TGTGCCAGCAGACGACAGCTTGCAACTAATGAAAAACTGTTTTTT
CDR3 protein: CASRRQLATNEKLFF

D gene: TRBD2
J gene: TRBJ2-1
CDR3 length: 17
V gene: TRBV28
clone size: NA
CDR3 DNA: TGTGCCAGCAGTCCCACACTTACTAGCGGGAGGACGAATGAGCAGTTCTTC
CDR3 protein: CASSPTLTSGRTNEQFF

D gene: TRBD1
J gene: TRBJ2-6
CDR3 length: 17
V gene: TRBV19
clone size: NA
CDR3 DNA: TGTGCCAGTAGTATAGAGGACAGGGGGCTTGGGGCCAACGTCCTGACTTTC
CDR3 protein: CASSIEDRGLGANVLTF

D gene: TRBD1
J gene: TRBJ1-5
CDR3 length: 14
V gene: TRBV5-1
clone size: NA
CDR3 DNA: TGCGCCAGCAGCTCGGGACAGGGAGAGTCGCTCCAGCATTTT
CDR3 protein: CASSSGQGESLQHF

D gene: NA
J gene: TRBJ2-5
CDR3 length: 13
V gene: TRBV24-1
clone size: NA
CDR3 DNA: TGTGCCACCAGTGACCCCCGGCAAGAGACCCAGTACTTC
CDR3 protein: CATSDPRQETQYF

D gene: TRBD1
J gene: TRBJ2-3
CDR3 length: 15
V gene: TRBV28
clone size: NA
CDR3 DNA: TGTGCCAGCAGTTTCCACAGGGGAAGCACAGATACGCAGTATTTT
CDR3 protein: CASSFHRGSTDTQYF

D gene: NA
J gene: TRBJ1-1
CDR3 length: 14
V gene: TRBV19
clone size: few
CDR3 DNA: TGTGCCAGTACGGGAGGGGCGCGGAACACTGAAGCTTTCTTT
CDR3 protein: CASTGGARNTEAFF

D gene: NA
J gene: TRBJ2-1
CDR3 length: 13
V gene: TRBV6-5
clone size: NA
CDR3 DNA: TGTGCCAGCAGTCAGAGACTACGGAATGAGCAGTTCTTC
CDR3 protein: CASSQRLRNEQFF

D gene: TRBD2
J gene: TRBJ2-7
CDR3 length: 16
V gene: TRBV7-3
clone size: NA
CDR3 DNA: TGTGCCAGCAGTTCAGGACTAGCGGGAGGTTCCTACGAGCAGTACTTC
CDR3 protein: CASSSGLAGGSYEQYF

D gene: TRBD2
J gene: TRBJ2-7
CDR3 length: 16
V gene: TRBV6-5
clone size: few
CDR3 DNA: TGTGCCAGCAGTTACTCGATGGCGGGAGTTATTCACGAGCAGTACTTC
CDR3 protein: CASSYSMAGVIHEQYF

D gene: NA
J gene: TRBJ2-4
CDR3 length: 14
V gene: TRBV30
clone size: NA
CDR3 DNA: TGTGCCTGGAAAGACAGGTTTAACGGGAACATTCAGTACTTC
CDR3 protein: CAWKDRFNGNIQYF

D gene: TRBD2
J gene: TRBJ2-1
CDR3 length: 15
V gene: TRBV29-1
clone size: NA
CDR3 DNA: TGCAGCGTCTCACCGGGGGGGAGCTCCTACAATGAGCAGTTCTTC
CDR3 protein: CSVSPGGSSYNEQFF